This T cell receptor beta chain was captured in a study of blood T cell repertoires in COVID-19. Study-wide context: Some COVID-19 samples were acute and others convalescent; all came from the United States, Italy and Spain. The cDNA or gDNA used as material had been derived from T cells, B-cell-depleted T cells, or PBMCs.

CDR3 size: 15 residues. Germline V gives CDR1 LGHDT, CDR2 YNNKEL (reference sequence). The J segment lost 3 bases and the V segment lost 0 bases, leaving 4 bases of the junction unmatched. Authors' methods: Cell counts per sample came from amplifying reference gene primers. Generated by immunoSEQ multiplex PCR, the TCRdb table keeps only in-frame clones and is missing some. The DNA gave D and trimming, while V, J and clone size come from that table. The profile shows over 75,000 clones, 75% to 90% of them singletons. The sequence was obtained from an elderly woman with active or convalescent COVID-19. V usage is TRBV3-1 (or the pseudogene TRBV3-2) and J usage is TRBJ2-5, with 7 bases fitting TRBD1. Sequenced input: peripheral blood. CDR3 in DNA: TGTGCCAGCAGCCAAGATTGGGGGACAGAAGAGACCCAGTACTTC. Translated, it gives CASSQDWGTEETQYF.